This entry lists 13 T cell receptor beta chains sequenced from one sample in a study of T cells in Graves' hyperthyroidism and ophthalmopathy. Researchers amplified the TCR beta CDR3 regions from RNA transcripts. A set of HTBI primers served as the primers for a first-round RT-PCR of the TCR CDR3. TCRdb processed the multiplex PCR reads anew with MiXCR; each CDR3 protein has one entry. The sample records roughly 750,000 distinct CDR3 sequences, 15% to 20% being singletons. Sequenced material: blood. These receptors originate from a man aged 18 to 35 with Graves' hyperthyroidism.

The chain carries TRBV19 and TRBJ2-3; 7 bases match TRBD1. With V trimmed by 6 bases and J by 0 bases, 6 bases remained unmatched. The germline gives CDR1 LNHDA, CDR2 SQIVND (reference sequence). This CDR3 region has 15 residues. The CDR3 is CASRNRGTSTDTQYF. The CDR3 DNA sequence: TGTGCCAGTAGAAACAGGGGAACTAGCACAGATACGCAGTATTTT.

In regard to this clonotype: Just one base apart from a much larger clone, this may be a read error. The gene calls are TRBV2 and TRBJ2-7; 10 nucleotides align to TRBD1. CDR1 and CDR2 from the germline V gene are SNHLY and FYNNEI. The trim removed 8 bases at V and 5 bases at J, leaving 9 bases unmatched. The CDR3 extends over 14 amino acids. The CDR3 loop reads CASGNRQGAHEQYF. The CDR3 coding sequence is TGTGCCAGCGGAAACAGACAGGGGGCCCACGAGCAGTACTTC.

This clonotype was seen more than once but under ten times. V usage is TRBV19 and J usage is TRBJ2-3; D ambiguous. The CDR3 sequence is 13 residues long. Germline CDR1 reads LNHDA; CDR2 reads SQIVND (reference sequence). V lost 5 bases and J lost 6, with 12 bases in between. Here the CDR3 reads CASSPKGLDTQYF. The DNA for the CDR3 is TGTGCCAGTAGTCCCAAAGGGCTGGATACGCAGTATTTT.

The V and J genes are TRBV7-2 and TRBJ2-3; D gene unclear. This CDR3 has 15 amino acids. Trimming took 4 bases from V and 4 from J, leaving 15 bases between them. CDR1 SGHTA and CDR2 FQGNSA come from the germline V gene. CDR3 coding DNA: TGTGCCAGCAGCTCCGGTGGGATGTGGGCAGATACGCAGTATTTT. It is translated as CASSSGGMWADTQYF. The full variable domain, completed using reference TRBV7-2 and TRBJ2-3, is GAGVSQSPSNKVTEKGKDVELRCDPISGHTALYWYRQSLGQGLEFLIYFQGNSAPDKSGLPSDRFSAERTGGSVSTLTIQRTQQEDSAVYLCASSSGGMWADTQYFGPGTRLTVL.

This chain links TRBV12-3 or TRBV12-4 with TRBJ2-3, with 13 bases fitting TRBD2. The CDR3 is 16 residues long. Trimming took 6 bases from V and 6 from J; bases not matched to a gene: 9. The CDR3 sequence: CASSRGLAGPGDTQYF. The DNA of the CDR3 is TGTGCCAGCAGCCGGGGACTAGCGGGGCCCGGGGATACGCAGTATTTT.

This clonotype has a handful of counts. The J gene is TRBJ2-3, the V gene TRBV3-1; D is perhaps TRBD2 (6 bases). Looked up from germline, CDR1 is LGHDT and CDR2 is YNNKEL (reference sequence). The length of the CDR3 is 18 residues. V was clipped by 4 bases and J by 0 bases, with 20 bases between them. CDR3 in amino acids: CASSPNLGTAPSTDTQYF. CDR3 DNA sequence: TGTGCCAGCAGCCCGAACCTCGGGACTGCTCCTAGCACAGATACGCAGTATTTT.

This sequence joins TRBV6-1 and TRBJ1-5; maybe TRBD1 (6 bases). The CDR3 runs 13 residues. Germline V gives CDR1 MNHNS, CDR2 SASEGT. V dropped 1 base and J dropped 6 bases, with 7 bases sitting between them. The CDR3 bases are TGTGCCAGCAGTGAAGGCAGGGGTCAGCCCCAGCATTTT. Amino acid sequence: CASSEGRGQPQHF.

This rearrangement joins TRBV12-3 or TRBV12-4 to TRBJ2-3; 12 bases align to TRBD2. The CDR3 covers 18 residues. J gave up 2 bases and V 1 base, and 7 bases lay outside the gene matches. This CDR3 is CASSLGLAGVAPTDTQYF. The CDR3 DNA is TGTGCCAGCAGTTTAGGACTAGCGGGAGTCGCCCCCACAGATACGCAGTATTTT.

This clonotype was counted many times. The chain employs TRBV18 and TRBJ2-7; 12 nucleotides agree with TRBD2. CDR1 and CDR2 (germline): KGHSH, LQKENI. CDR3 size: 15 residues. The V segment lost 2 bases and the J segment 7 bases; nucleotides outside the gene matches: 6. In DNA form, the CDR3 reads TGTGCCAGCTCACCAACGACTAGCGGGAGAGGGGAGCAGTACTTC. It translates to CASSPTTSGRGEQYF.

The chain employs TRBV5-4 and TRBJ1-6; 7 bases are shared with TRBD1. CDR3 length equals 14 residues. V dropped 4 bases and J dropped 7; count of bases not matched to a gene: 5. Germline CDR1 is SGHNT and CDR2 is YYREEE (reference sequence). CDR3 sequence (DNA): TGTGCCAGCAGCCGGAGACAGGGCAATTCACCCCTCCACTTT. Amino acid sequence: CASSRRQGNSPLHF.

The table lists this clonotype with many counts. This sequence joins TRBV28 and TRBJ1-2; unclear D gene. The CDR3 runs 12 residues. The germline CDR1 and CDR2 sequences are MDHEN and SYDVKM. V dropped 7 bases and J dropped 8 bases, with 14 bases sitting between them. In nucleotides, the CDR3 is TGTGCCAGCACCGAGGCGCCTGGGGGCTACACCTTC. As protein: CASTEAPGGYTF.

This clonotype was detected only a few times. The chain links TRBV27 to TRBJ2-2, with D unresolved. Germline values: CDR1 MNHEY, CDR2 SMNVEV (reference sequence). This CDR3 comprises 12 residues. The V gene lost 2 bases and the J gene lost 7 bases, with 5 bases spanning the gap. The CDR3 loop reads CASSLQDGELFF. For the CDR3, the DNA is TGTGCCAGCAGTTTACAGGACGGGGAGCTGTTTTTT.

In its sample, this clonotype was seen many times. V and J are TRBV28 and TRBJ2-2; D may be TRBD2 (7 bases). Germline CDR1 reads MDHEN; CDR2 reads SYDVKM. The CDR3 consists of 15 residues. V was trimmed by 6 bases and J by 10 bases, leaving 21 bases between them. The CDR3 spells CASSLISGGGEELFF. The DNA of the CDR3 is TGTGCCAGCAGCCTTATTAGCGGAGGGGGGGAGGAGCTGTTTTTT.